Here is one T cell receptor beta chain with its context. Sequencing used immunoSEQ multiplex PCR; TCRdb keeps in-frame clones, though not all of them. Of more than 80,000 clones listed, 91% were seen once; the top ten hold roughly 9.3%. Trimming at V came to 3 bases and at J to 2 bases, leaving 7 bases not matched to a gene. Germline V gives CDR1 SGHDT, CDR2 YYEEEE. The CDR3 loop spans 15 amino acids. The data are from a study of OX40 agonist ivuxolimab in advanced cancers. The chain has TRBV5-6 and TRBJ2-7, with TRBD1 matching 8 bases. The sample here was CD4+ or CD8+ T cells sorted from blood, taken in a trial of the OX40 agonist ivuxolimab. The sequence was obtained from an adult with an advanced solid tumor such as melanoma, head and neck, liver or kidney cancer. CDR3 protein: CASSSTGAPTYEQYF. The CDR3 DNA follows: TGTGCCAGCAGCTCGACAGGGGCCCCTACCTACGAGCAGTACTTC.